What follows are 11 T cell receptor beta chains derived from one specimen sequenced in a study of control samples from healthy donors and cancer patients. The table came from immunoSEQ multiplex PCR; TCRdb's copy has only in-frame clones and leaves some out. The table includes some 120,000 clones, about 95% detected once. Sequencing was carried out using blood. These receptors were collected from a man younger than 45 in good health.

The rearrangement joins TRBV7-3 to TRBJ2-3; possibly TRBD1 for D (5 bases). V was trimmed by 4 bases and J by 5 bases, leaving 22 bases between them. The CDR3 is 17 residues long. Germline-derived CDR1 and CDR2 are SGHTA and FQGTGA. CDR3 sequence (DNA): TGTGCCAGCAGCTCCCAGGGATTACGTCAACCTAGAGATACGCAGTATTTT. It is translated as CASSSQGLRQPRDTQYF.

The gene calls are TRBV4-1 and TRBJ2-1, with TRBD1 identical over 9 bases. This CDR3 has 15 residues. V trimming: 2 bases; J trimming: 2 bases; junction bases outside the gene matches: 1. Germline CDR1 and CDR2: MGHRA and YSYEKL. The CDR3 region has the DNA TGCGCCAGCAGCCAAACAGGGGGCCCCTACAATGAGCAGTTCTTC. It encodes CASSQTGGPYNEQFF.

This clone was seen only once. The V gene is TRBV6-2 or TRBV6-3, the J gene TRBJ2-3, with D maybe TRBD1 (6 bases). The CDR3 totals 12 residues. In germline, CDR1 is MNHEY, CDR2 SVGEGT. V dropped 2 bases and J dropped 6 bases, with 6 bases sitting between them. Here the CDR3 reads CASSYRGDTQYF. CDR3 coding DNA: TGTGCCAGCAGTTACAGGGGGGATACGCAGTATTTT.

This clone is a singleton in its sample. The chain links TRBV3-1 (or the pseudogene TRBV3-2) to TRBJ2-1, with TRBD2 matching 12 bases. The CDR3 loop spans 16 amino acids. V shed 4 bases, J shed 4 bases, and the junction held 5 bases outside the gene matches. Germline V lookup: CDR1 LGHDT, CDR2 YNNKEL (reference sequence). The CDR3, as DNA: TGTGCCAGCAGCCCGAGACTAGCGGGGGCGTACAATGAGCAGTTCTTC. Protein: CASSPRLAGAYNEQFF.

As to this clone: At one end, the junction sequence differs from germline, possibly due to a read error. This chain uses TRBV4-1 with TRBJ2-1; D not certain. The V gene's germline CDR1 is MGHRA and CDR2 YSYEKL. CDR3 length equals 15 residues. The CDR3 DNA sequence: TGCGCCAGCAGACAAGCGAGAACCTCCTACAATGAGCAGTTCTTC. Protein: CASRQARTSYNEQFF.

The chain carries TRBV7-3 and TRBJ1-2; D is uncertain. The V end lost 5 bases, the J end lost 6 bases, and 7 bases lay between the germline ends. This CDR3 has 11 residues. The germline V gene has CDR1 SGHTA and CDR2 FQGTGA. As DNA, the CDR3 is TGTGCCAGCAGCCAGGCGGATGGCTACACCTTC. Residues: CASSQADGYTF.

This clone was seen only once. This sequence joins TRBV12-2 and TRBJ2-1; TRBD2 is the table's D call and was not checked against the DNA. TRBV12-2 is a listed pseudogene. The CDR3 covers 17 residues. In nucleotides, the CDR3 is TGTGCAAGTCGCTTAGCTGGACTAGCGGGGGGGTACAATGAGCAGTTCTTC. Translated: CASRLAGLAGGYNEQFF.

V gene TRBV11-2 combines with J gene TRBJ1-4; D not resolved. V lost 5 bases to trimming and J lost 8 bases, with 12 bases between them. CDR1 SGHAT and CDR2 FQNNGV come from the germline V gene. There are 13 residues in the CDR3. CDR3 sequence reads: CASSGRHWEKLFF. CDR3 in DNA: TGTGCCAGCAGCGGACGACATTGGGAAAAACTGTTTTTT. The full variable domain, with the rest looked up from reference TRBV11-2 and TRBJ1-4, is EAGVAQSPRYKIIEKRQSVAFWCNPISGHATLYWYQQILGQGPKLLIQFQNNGVVDDSQLPKDRFSAERLKGVDSTLKIQPAKLEDSAVYLCASSGRHWEKLFFGSGTQLSVL.

The rearrangement joins TRBV11-2 to TRBJ1-1; the D gene is possibly TRBD1 (6 bases). Germline assignment: CDR1 SGHAT and CDR2 FQNNGV. Trimming took off 0 bases at V and 10 bases at J, with 15 bases between the two ends. The CDR3 extends over 14 amino acids. CDR3 in DNA: TGTGCCAGCAGCTTAGATTTGGGGGCCTCGAGAGCTTTCTTT. It encodes CASSLDLGASRAFF. Supplemented by reference TRBV11-2 and TRBJ1-1, the full variable domain reads EAGVAQSPRYKIIEKRQSVAFWCNPISGHATLYWYQQILGQGPKLLIQFQNNGVVDDSQLPKDRFSAERLKGVDSTLKIQPAKLEDSAVYLCASSLDLGASRAFFGQGTRLTVV.

This clone has a single count. The chain recombines TRBV4-3 with TRBJ2-1; the match to TRBD2 covers 11 bases. V lost 4 bases to trimming and J lost 6 bases; unmatched junction nucleotides: 5. The germline gives CDR1 LGHNA, CDR2 YSLEER. The CDR3 sequence is 15 residues long. For the CDR3, the DNA is TGCGCCAGCAGCCGGGGACTAGCGGTGGCCAATGAGCAGTTCTTC. Amino acids: CASSRGLAVANEQFF.

V is TRBV18 and J is TRBJ1-2; D not resolved. V was clipped by 2 bases and J by 6 bases, with 7 bases between them. Looked up from germline, CDR1 is KGHSH and CDR2 is LQKENI. The CDR3 is made up of 12 amino acids. CDR3 nucleotide sequence: TGTGCCAGCTCACCAGAAAGCCATGGCTACACCTTC. Protein product: CASSPESHGYTF.